This T cell receptor (beta chain) was observed in a study of beta chain features in type 1 diabetes. Across the whole study: Cell yields, age and gender were similar between patients and healthy donors. Notes on the study in general: Type 1 diabetes patients showed a moderate but significant shortening of TCRB CDR3s in all four CD4+ subsets. Reduced insertions and increased deletions marked VDJ junctions in type 1 diabetes patients.

The CDR3 has 15 residues. V lost 3 bases, J lost 1 base, and 12 bases lay in between. Germline-derived CDR1 and CDR2 are KGHSH and LQKENI. This clone has just one count. Its antigen is not known. Since all of the isolated RNA was reverse transcribed, expressed TCRB transcripts were what got sequenced. The assay was immunoSEQ multiplex PCR, and TCRdb's table has in-frame clones only and misses some. This sample has tens of thousands of clones; 55% to 75% occur once, and the top ten carry around 4.4%. This receptor was taken from a young man with type 1 diabetes. V usage is TRBV18 and J usage is TRBJ1-1, with D perhaps TRBD1 (5 bases). Material for sequencing was Tregs from blood. In DNA form, the CDR3 reads TGTGCCAGCTCACCGCCGAACAGGCAGAACACTGAAGCTTTCTTT. This sequence encodes CASSPPNRQNTEAFF.